The clone carrying this TCR beta chain was counted only a few times. The target antigen is unknown. TCRdb independently ran MiXCR on the 5' RACE reads; one entry per CDR3 protein. The data hold approximately 450,000 distinct CDR3 sequences, with 18% observed a single time. The data belong to a study of T-cell memory formation after mild COVID-19. Study-level information: Each donor largely had its own TCR clusters.

Study findings and constraints: The study detected some responding clones in pre-infection memory, suggesting cross-reactive memory joined. Those CD4+ clones that contracted were mainly in CM and EM (CD8+ ones in EMRA). The authors left the SARS-CoV-2 specificity of second-wave clones peaking on day 37 unconfirmed.

V gave up 2 bases and J gave up 6 bases, with 11 bases separating them. The CDR3 sequence is 14 residues long. Looked up from germline, CDR1 is MNHNS and CDR2 is SASEGT. The sequenced sample consisted of PBMCs or a T cell subset sorted from them (not recorded which). The receptor was isolated from an adult woman who had mild COVID-19 (a few samples of this study predate the infection). Cell type and time point are not known. This chain links TRBV6-1 with TRBJ1-5; no reliable D call. The CDR3 DNA is TGTGCCAGCAGTGAAAGGGTAGGGATTCAGCCCCAGCATTTT. It translates to CASSERVGIQPQHF.